This TCR beta chain appears in the sequencing data of a study of T-cell memory formation after mild COVID-19. This clonotype has more than one count but fewer than ten. The V segment lost 5 bases and the J segment 4 bases; nucleotides outside the gene matches: 13. Germline loops: CDR1 SSHAT, CDR2 FNYEAQ (reference sequence). The CDR3 has 16 residues. TCRalpha and TCRbeta libraries used 5'RACE with constant-segment primers and UMIs. TCRdb ran MiXCR on the 5' RACE reads and lists one entry per CDR3 protein. The sample carries around 300,000 distinct CDR3 sequences, around an eighth recorded once. The sequencing input was PBMCs or a T cell subset sorted from them (not recorded which). The gene calls are TRBV7-7 and TRBJ2-5, with 7 positions matching TRBD2. This sequence was found in a man aged 18 to 30 who had mild COVID-19 (a few samples of this study predate the infection). Cell type and time point are not known. The CDR3, as DNA: TGTGCCAGCAGCCCGACAATTGGGGGGGGAAGAGAGACCCAGTACTTC. Translating gives CASSPTIGGGRETQYF.